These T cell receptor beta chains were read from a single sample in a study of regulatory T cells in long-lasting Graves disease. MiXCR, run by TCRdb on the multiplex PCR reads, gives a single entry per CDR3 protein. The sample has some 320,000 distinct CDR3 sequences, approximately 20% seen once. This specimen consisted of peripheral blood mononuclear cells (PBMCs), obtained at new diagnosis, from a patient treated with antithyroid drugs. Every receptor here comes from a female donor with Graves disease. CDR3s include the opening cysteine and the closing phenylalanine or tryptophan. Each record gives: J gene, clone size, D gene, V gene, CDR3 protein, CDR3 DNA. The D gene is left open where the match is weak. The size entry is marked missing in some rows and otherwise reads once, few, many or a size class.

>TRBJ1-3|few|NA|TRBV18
CASSPSGQIGNTIYF
TGTGCCAGCTCACCTTCAGGACAGATAGGAAACACCATATATTTT
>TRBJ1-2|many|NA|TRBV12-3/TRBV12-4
CASSSGGDGYTF
TGTGCCAGCAGCTCAGGAGGGGACGGCTACACCTTC
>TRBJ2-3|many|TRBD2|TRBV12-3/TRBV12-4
CASSPLRGTRERGASTDTQYF
TGTGCCAGCAGTCCGCTTCGCGGGACTAGGGAGAGGGGGGCTAGCACAGATACGCAGTATTTT
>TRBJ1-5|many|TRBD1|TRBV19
CASRTRTGIGSNQPQHF
TGTGCCAGTCGGACTCGGACAGGGATTGGCAGCAATCAGCCCCAGCATTTT
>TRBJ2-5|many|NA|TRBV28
CASSASTGLRQETQYF
TGTGCCAGCAGTGCATCGACAGGACTACGACAAGAGACCCAGTACTTC
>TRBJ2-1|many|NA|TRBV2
CARGKNLSSYNEQFF
TGTGCCAGAGGAAAGAATCTGAGCTCCTACAATGAGCAGTTCTTC
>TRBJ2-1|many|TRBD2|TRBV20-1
CSASDLAGTSYNEQFF
TGCAGTGCCTCGGATTTAGCGGGAACCTCGTACAATGAGCAGTTCTTC
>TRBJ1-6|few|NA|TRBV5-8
CASSFYTDNSPLHF
TGTGCCAGCAGCTTTTATACGGATAATTCACCCCTCCACTTT
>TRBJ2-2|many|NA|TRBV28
CASSPGGATGELFF
TGTGCCAGCAGCCCCGGCGGGGCCACCGGGGAGCTGTTTTTT
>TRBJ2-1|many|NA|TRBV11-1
CASSLGLINEQFF
TGTGCCAGCAGCCTTGGACTGATCAATGAGCAGTTCTTC
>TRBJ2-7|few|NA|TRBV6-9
CASSYGLDEQYF
TGTGCCAGCAGTTATGGTCTGGACGAGCAGTACTTC
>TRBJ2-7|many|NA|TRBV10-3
CAISSGTNYEQYF
TGTGCCATCAGCTCAGGAACAAATTACGAGCAGTACTTC
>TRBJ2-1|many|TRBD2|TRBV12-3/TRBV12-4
CASSLAGSSYNEQFF
TGTGCCAGCAGCTTAGCGGGGAGCTCCTACAATGAGCAGTTCTTC
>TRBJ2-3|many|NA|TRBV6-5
CASSYSPRGDTQYF
TGTGCCAGCAGTTACTCCCCGAGGGGAGATACGCAGTATTTT
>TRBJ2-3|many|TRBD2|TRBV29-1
CSVGRSGGNTDTQYF
TGCAGCGTTGGTCGTAGCGGGGGGAACACAGATACGCAGTATTTT
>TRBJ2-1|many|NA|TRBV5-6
CASSFATGFSYNEQFF
TGTGCCAGCAGCTTCGCTACGGGGTTCTCCTACAATGAGCAGTTCTTC
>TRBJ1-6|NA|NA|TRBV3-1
CASSQETANNSPLHF
TGTGCCAGCAGCCAAGAGACAGCTAATAATTCACCCCTCCACTTT
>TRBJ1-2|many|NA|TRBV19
CASSYSAYGYTF
TGTGCCAGTAGTTACTCAGCCTATGGCTACACCTTC
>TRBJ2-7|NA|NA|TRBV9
CASSPRVLSSYEQYF
TGTGCCAGCAGCCCGAGGGTTTTGAGCTCCTACGAGCAGTACTTC
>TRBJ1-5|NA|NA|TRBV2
CASVVDEQRNQPQHF
TGTGCCAGCGTCGTGGATGAACAGAGAAATCAGCCCCAGCATTTT
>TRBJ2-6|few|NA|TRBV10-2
CASTRGSGANVLTF
TGCGCCAGCACCCGAGGGTCCGGGGCCAACGTCCTGACTTTC
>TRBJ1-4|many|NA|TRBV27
CASSDTTNEKLFF
TGTGCCAGCAGTGATACAACTAATGAAAAACTGTTTTTT
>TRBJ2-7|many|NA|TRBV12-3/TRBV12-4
CASTPQMHLGEQYF
TGTGCCAGCACCCCCCAAATGCATCTCGGCGAGCAGTACTTC
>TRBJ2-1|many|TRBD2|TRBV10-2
CASELAGGSTPNEQFF
TGCGCCAGCGAACTAGCGGGAGGGTCGACCCCCAATGAGCAGTTCTTC
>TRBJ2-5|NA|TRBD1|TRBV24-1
CAADRVGETRYF
TGTGCCGCAGACAGGGTTGGGGAGACCCGGTACTTC
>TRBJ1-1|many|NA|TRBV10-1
CASSDGWSTEAFF
TGCGCCAGCAGTGATGGTTGGAGCACTGAAGCTTTCTTT
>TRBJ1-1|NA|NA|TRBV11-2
CASSLEARGTEAFF
TGTGCCAGCAGCTTAGAGGCTAGGGGGACTGAAGCTTTCTTT
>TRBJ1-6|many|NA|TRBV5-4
CASSLAQGNSPLHF
TGTGCCAGCAGCTTGGCACAGGGTAATTCACCCCTCCACTTT
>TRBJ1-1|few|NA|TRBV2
CASSEQGSGTEAFF
TGTGCCAGCAGTGAACAGGGGTCAGGCACTGAAGCTTTCTTT
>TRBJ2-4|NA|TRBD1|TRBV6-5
CASSYFGTGGAAKNIQYF
TGTGCCAGCAGTTACTTTGGGACAGGGGGCGCAGCCAAAAACATTCAGTACTTC
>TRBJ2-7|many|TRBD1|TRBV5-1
CASSLTGTETYEQYF
TGCGCCAGCAGCTTGACGGGGACAGAGACCTACGAGCAGTACTTC
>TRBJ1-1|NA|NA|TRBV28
CASSSRQENTEAFF
TGTGCCAGCAGTTCTCGGCAGGAGAACACTGAAGCTTTCTTT
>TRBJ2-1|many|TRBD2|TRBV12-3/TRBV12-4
CASRSHLAGYYNEQFF
TGTGCCAGCAGATCTCATTTAGCGGGATACTACAATGAGCAGTTCTTC
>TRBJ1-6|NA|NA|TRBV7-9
CASSLERGYSPLHF
TGTGCCAGCAGCCTGGAGAGGGGCTATTCACCCCTCCACTTT
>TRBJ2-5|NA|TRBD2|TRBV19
CASSAPSGRFQETQYF
TGTGCCAGTAGTGCCCCTAGCGGGAGGTTCCAAGAGACCCAGTACTTC
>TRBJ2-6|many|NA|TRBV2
CASSDRSSGANVLTF
TGTGCCAGCAGTGATAGGTCCTCTGGGGCCAACGTCCTGACTTTC
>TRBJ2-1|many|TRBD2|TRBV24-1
CATSDSGGPNEQFF
TGTGCCACCAGTGATTCGGGGGGGCCCAATGAGCAGTTCTTC
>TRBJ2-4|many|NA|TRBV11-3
CASSYTGGVNIQYF
TGTGCCAGCAGTTACACAGGGGGGGTAAACATTCAGTACTTC
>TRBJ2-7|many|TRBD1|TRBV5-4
CASSRDRVNEQYF
TGTGCCAGCAGCAGGGACAGGGTCAACGAGCAGTACTTC
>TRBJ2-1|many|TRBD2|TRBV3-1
CASSPPTSGISNEQFF
TGTGCCAGCAGCCCCCCGACTAGCGGGATTTCGAATGAGCAGTTCTTC
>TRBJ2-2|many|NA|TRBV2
CASSEARTGELFF
TGTGCCAGCAGTGAAGCACGTACCGGGGAGCTGTTTTTT
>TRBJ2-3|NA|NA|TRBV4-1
CASSQDVRGTDTQYF
TGCGCCAGCAGCCAAGATGTCCGAGGCACAGATACGCAGTATTTT
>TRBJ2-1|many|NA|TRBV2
CASSPLSRSPYNEQFF
TGTGCCAGCAGCCCCCTTTCTCGGAGCCCCTACAATGAGCAGTTCTTC
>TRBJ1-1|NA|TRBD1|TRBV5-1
CASSLEPLDRYATEAFF
TGCGCCAGCAGCTTGGAACCCCTGGACAGGTATGCGACTGAAGCTTTCTTT
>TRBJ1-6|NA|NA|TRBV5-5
CASSFGQPNSPLHF
TGTGCCAGCAGCTTCGGGCAGCCTAATTCACCCCTCCACTTT
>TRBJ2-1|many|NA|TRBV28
CASSPPSGNYNEQFF
TGTGCCAGCAGTCCCCCCAGCGGAAATTACAATGAGCAGTTCTTC
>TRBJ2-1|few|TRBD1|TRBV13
CASSWDRGNNEQFF
TGTGCCAGCAGCTGGGACAGGGGAAACAATGAGCAGTTCTTC
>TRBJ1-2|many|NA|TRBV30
CAWGSGANYGYTF
TGTGCCTGGGGCTCTGGGGCTAACTATGGCTACACCTTC